A single TCR beta chain is shown here with its context. The target antigen is unknown. MiXCR, run by TCRdb on the RACE reads, gives a single entry per CDR3 protein. This table holds about 120,000 distinct CDR3 sequences, approximately 12% found once. This record comes from a study of human T cells and chemical hapten exposure. Findings and caveats of the study: Among expanded TCRs, significantly more large CDR3 similarity clusters formed than among controls.

Specified time point: pre-sensitization, week 0. This sample's treatment: therapeutic diphenylcyclopropenone sensitization with weekly scalp DPC. V lost 6 bases and J lost 3; bases outside the gene matches: 7. The germline gives CDR1 MDHEN, CDR2 SYDVKM. The CDR3 extends over 14 amino acids. The material was whole blood, obtained in connection with sensitization to the hapten diphenylcyclopropenone (DPC). This clonotype was obtained from a woman aged 18-30 years with alopecia areata. Some clones in this sample may be carry-over from other donors' samples. The chain is built from TRBV28 and TRBJ1-2; 7 bases agree with TRBD1. The CDR3 region is CASRDRDPYYGYTF. The CDR3 DNA is TGTGCCAGCAGAGACAGGGACCCATACTATGGCTACACCTTC.